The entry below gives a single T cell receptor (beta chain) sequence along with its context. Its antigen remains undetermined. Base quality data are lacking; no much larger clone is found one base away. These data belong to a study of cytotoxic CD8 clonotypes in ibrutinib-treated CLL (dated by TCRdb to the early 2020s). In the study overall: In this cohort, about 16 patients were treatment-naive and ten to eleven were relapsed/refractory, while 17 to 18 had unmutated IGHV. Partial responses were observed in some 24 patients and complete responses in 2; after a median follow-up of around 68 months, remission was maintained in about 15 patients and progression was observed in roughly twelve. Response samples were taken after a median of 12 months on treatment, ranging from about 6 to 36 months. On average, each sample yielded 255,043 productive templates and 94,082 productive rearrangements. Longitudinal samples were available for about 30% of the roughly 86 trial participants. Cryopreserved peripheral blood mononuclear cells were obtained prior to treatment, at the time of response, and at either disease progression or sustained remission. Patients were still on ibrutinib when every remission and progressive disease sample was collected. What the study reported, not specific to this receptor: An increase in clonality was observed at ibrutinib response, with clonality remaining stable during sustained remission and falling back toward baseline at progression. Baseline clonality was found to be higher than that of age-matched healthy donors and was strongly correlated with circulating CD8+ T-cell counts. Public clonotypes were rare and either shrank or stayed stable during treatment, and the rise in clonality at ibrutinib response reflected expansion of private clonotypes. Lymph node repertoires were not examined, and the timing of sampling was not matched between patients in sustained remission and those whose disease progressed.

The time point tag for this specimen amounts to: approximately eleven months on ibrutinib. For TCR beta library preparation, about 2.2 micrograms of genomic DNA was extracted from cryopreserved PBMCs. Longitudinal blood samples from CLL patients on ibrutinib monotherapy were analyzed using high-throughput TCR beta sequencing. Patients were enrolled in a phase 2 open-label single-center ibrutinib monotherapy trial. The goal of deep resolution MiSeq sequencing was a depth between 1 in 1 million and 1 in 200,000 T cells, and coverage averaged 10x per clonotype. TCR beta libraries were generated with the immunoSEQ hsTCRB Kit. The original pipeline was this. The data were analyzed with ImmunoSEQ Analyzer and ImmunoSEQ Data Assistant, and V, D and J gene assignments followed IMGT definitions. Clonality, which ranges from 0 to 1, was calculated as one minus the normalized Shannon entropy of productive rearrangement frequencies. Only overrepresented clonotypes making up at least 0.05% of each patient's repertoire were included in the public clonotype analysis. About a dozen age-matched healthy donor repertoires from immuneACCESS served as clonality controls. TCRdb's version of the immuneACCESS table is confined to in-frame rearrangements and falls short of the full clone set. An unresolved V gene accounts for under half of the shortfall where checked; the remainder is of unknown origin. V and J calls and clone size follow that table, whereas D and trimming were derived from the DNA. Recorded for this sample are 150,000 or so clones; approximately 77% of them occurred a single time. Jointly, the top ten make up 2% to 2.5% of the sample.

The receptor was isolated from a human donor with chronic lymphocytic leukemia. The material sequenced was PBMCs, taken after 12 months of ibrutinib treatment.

The sequence in DNA is TGTGCCAGCAGCCCTGGGGGGGGAAATGAGCAGTTCTTC. It encodes CASSPGGGNEQFF. The rearrangement joined TRBV4-2 to TRBJ2-1; 7 bases in the middle match TRBD2. CDR1 and CDR2 are read off the germline V gene as LGHNA and YNFKEQ. The germline V and J ends show losses of 4 bases and 7 bases respectively, and no gene match explains 4 bases of the junction. From cysteine to phenylalanine, the CDR3 is 13 amino acids long. The CDR3 DNA has 39 bases and is translated from base 1.